The 27 T cell receptor beta chains below were found in one sample sequenced in a study of T cell responses to AZD1222 COVID-19 vaccine. Produced via immunoSEQ multiplex PCR; TCRdb's table is partial and in-frame only. The table has about 110,000 clones, about 90% seen once; the top ten hold about 8.1%. This specimen was peripheral blood, taken 28 days after the second AZD1222 dose. Receptors were obtained from an adult who received the AZD1222 COVID-19 vaccine.

This clone was picked up one time. V and J are TRBV24-1 and TRBJ2-1; TRBD2 matches at 9 bases. V was clipped by 3 bases and J by 5 bases; unmatched bases: 7. CDR3 length: 16 residues. The germline V gene encodes CDR1 KGHDR and CDR2 SFDVKD. Here the CDR3 DNA reads TGTGCCACCAGTGATGGGAAGCGGGGGGACAACAATGAGCAGTTCTTC. Translating it yields CATSDGKRGDNNEQFF.

The rearrangement links TRBV3-1 (or the pseudogene TRBV3-2) to TRBJ2-1; 11 bases align to TRBD1. The length of the CDR3 is 15 residues. The germline gives CDR1 LGHDT, CDR2 YNNKEL (reference sequence). V shed 5 bases, J shed 12 bases, and the junction held 12 bases outside the gene matches. CDR3 in DNA: TGTGCCAGCAGCGCCCGGACAGGGGGCGCGGAGGCGCAGTTCTTC. The encoded protein is CASSARTGGAEAQFF.

This rearrangement joins TRBV5-6 to TRBJ2-7; the D gene is possibly TRBD1 (6 bases). The CDR3 length is 15 residues. Germline loops: CDR1 SGHDT, CDR2 YYEEEE. V was shortened by 0 bases and J by 0 bases, with 10 bases between the two germline ends. The CDR3 here is CASSLDRESSYEQYF. Written as DNA, the CDR3 is TGTGCCAGCAGCTTGGACAGGGAAAGCTCCTACGAGCAGTACTTC.

This clone occurred a few times. J is TRBJ2-7 and V is TRBV5-6; TRBD1 matches 11 bases. V lost 0 bases to trimming and J lost 6 bases; unmatched junction nucleotides: 5. CDR1 and CDR2 from the germline V gene are SGHDT and YYEEEE. The CDR3 is made up of 15 amino acids. The CDR3 sequence: CASSLVRTGGGEQYF. In DNA, the CDR3 is TGTGCCAGCAGCTTGGTTAGGACAGGGGGCGGCGAGCAGTACTTC.

This clone has a handful of counts. V is TRBV9 and J is TRBJ1-6; 9 bases fit TRBD1. The CDR3 totals 15 residues. Germline CDR1 SGDLS, CDR2 YYNGEE. The J segment lost 9 bases and the V segment lost 4 bases, leaving 8 bases of the junction unmatched. The CDR3 protein is CASSPRQGESSPLHF. CDR3 bases: TGTGCCAGCAGCCCCAGACAGGGGGAATCTTCACCCCTCCACTTT.

The chain links TRBV19 to TRBJ1-1; D unclear. Between the trimmed V and J ends, which lost 5 bases and 5 bases, there was a span of 9 bases. The V gene's germline CDR1 is LNHDA and CDR2 SQIVND (reference sequence). The CDR3 length is 12 residues. The CDR3 reads CASSSRGTEAFF. For the CDR3, the DNA is TGTGCCAGTAGTTCTCGAGGGACTGAAGCTTTCTTT.

The chain is built from TRBV2 and TRBJ2-1; weak D call: TRBD2 (5 bases). Germline V CDR1 and CDR2: SNHLY, FYNNEI. Trimming cost V 4 bases and J 12 bases, with 7 bases left between them. This CDR3 contains 10 residues. This CDR3 reads CASSVSVQFF. The CDR3 DNA follows: TGTGCCAGCAGTGTTAGCGTGCAGTTCTTC.

The CDR3 DNA reads TGCGCCAGCGGCAGGGGCCAACCTGAAGCTTTCTTT. It codes for CASGRGQPEAFF. The genes are TRBV5-1 and TRBJ1-1; D is possibly TRBD1 (6 bases). This CDR3 region has 12 residues. In germline, CDR1 is SGHRS, CDR2 YFSETQ. The ends were cut back, 7 bases at V and 6 bases at J, with 13 bases in the middle. The whole variable domain, filled in from reference TRBV5-1 and TRBJ1-1, reads KAGVTQTPRYLIKTRGQQVTLSCSPISGHRSVSWYQQTPGQGLQFLFEYFSETQRNKGNFPGRFSGRQFSNSRSEMNVSTLELGDSALYLCASGRGQPEAFFGQGTRLTVV.

V is TRBV11-2 and J is TRBJ1-2; the D gene is possibly TRBD1 (5 bases). CDR3 length: 15 amino acids. V was clipped by 5 bases and J by 4 bases, with 17 bases between them. In germline, CDR1 is SGHAT, CDR2 FQNNGV. The CDR3 DNA reads TGTGCCAGCAGCATCAGACATGGACAAATCTATGGCTACACCTTC. It translates to CASSIRHGQIYGYTF.

The V gene is TRBV4-1, the J gene TRBJ1-5, with unresolved D. CDR1 and CDR2 (germline): MGHRA, YSYEKL. V lost 1 base, J lost 12 bases, and 16 bases lay in between. There are 14 residues in the CDR3. The CDR3 protein is CASSQGGGGTLQHF. As DNA, the CDR3 is TGCGCCAGCAGCCAAGGAGGTGGAGGAACCCTCCAGCATTTT.

The rearrangement uses TRBV7-6 and TRBJ2-1, with TRBD1 matching 7 bases. The ends lost 4 bases at V and 8 bases at J; junction bases unmatched: 17. The CDR3 contains 17 residues. Germline CDR1 reads SGHVS; CDR2 reads FNYEAQ. This CDR3 reads CASSSAGPGQHLDEQFF. The CDR3 region has the DNA TGTGCCAGCAGCTCTGCCGGCCCGGGACAGCATTTGGATGAGCAGTTCTTC.

The gene calls are TRBV6-5 and TRBJ2-3; 9 positions agree with TRBD1. From germline, CDR1 is MNHEY and CDR2 SVGAGI. The CDR3 totals 15 residues. J was trimmed by 5 bases and V by 2 bases; bases with no gene match: 5. The CDR3 protein is CASSYVWGQGDTQYF. The DNA of the CDR3 is TGTGCCAGCAGTTACGTTTGGGGACAGGGAGATACGCAGTATTTT.

The chain combines TRBV27 with TRBJ1-3; no definite D call. CDR3 length equals 16 residues. Germline V gives CDR1 MNHEY, CDR2 SMNVEV (reference sequence). V was trimmed by 2 bases and J by 0 bases, leaving 11 bases between them. CDR3 nucleotide sequence: TGTGCCAGCAGTTTAAAGTCAGGCAGCTCTGGAAACACCATATATTTT. This encodes CASSLKSGSSGNTIYF.

The V and J genes are TRBV7-9 and TRBJ2-2, with D possibly TRBD1 on 5 matching bases. This CDR3 spans 14 amino acids. Per germline, CDR1 SEHNR and CDR2 FQNEAQ (reference sequence). V dropped 1 base and J dropped 5 bases, with 8 bases sitting between them. The CDR3, as DNA: TGTGCCAGCAGCTTAGGTGGGGCGACCGGGGAGCTGTTTTTT. Amino acids: CASSLGGATGELFF.

The gene calls are TRBV28 and TRBJ1-5, with 9 positions matching TRBD1. The CDR3 is 14 amino acids. Germline CDR1 MDHEN, CDR2 SYDVKM. J lost 6 bases, V lost 5 bases, and 5 bases had no gene match. For the CDR3, the DNA is TGTGCCAGCAGTACGACAGGGGGGAGTCAGCCCCAGCATTTT. Amino acids: CASSTTGGSQPQHF.

This clone was observed a single time. The V gene is TRBV27, the J gene TRBJ1-5; D remains ambiguous. Germline loops: CDR1 MNHEY, CDR2 SMNVEV (reference sequence). Trimming pared 6 bases from V and 6 bases from J, leaving 18 bases between. This CDR3 region has 15 residues. CDR3 nucleotide sequence: TGTGCCAGCAGCTCAGGTCGGAGGTTGAGTCAGCCCCAGCATTTT. It is translated as CASSSGRRLSQPQHF.

This chain links TRBV24-1 with TRBJ1-2; a possible D gene is TRBD1 (5 bases). Germline V gives CDR1 KGHDR, CDR2 SFDVKD. This CDR3 is 14 amino acids long. The germline V and J ends were trimmed by 3 bases and 8 bases, with 15 bases remaining between them. CDR3 in DNA: TGTGCCACCAGTGATCCCGGGAGGGGCGGCGGCTACACCTTC. This sequence encodes CATSDPGRGGGYTF.

V usage is TRBV4-2 and J usage is TRBJ2-1; 13 bases line up with TRBD2. Unmatched junction bases numbered 6, after V lost 0 bases and J lost 7 bases. This CDR3 has 17 residues. Germline V gene sequence: CDR1 LGHNA, CDR2 YNFKEQ. The CDR3 region is CASSQEGRTSGSNEQFF. CDR3 sequence (DNA): TGTGCCAGCAGCCAAGAAGGGCGGACTAGCGGGAGTAATGAGCAGTTCTTC.

The J gene is TRBJ1-3, the V gene TRBV15; tentatively, D is TRBD1 (5 bases). There are 16 residues in the CDR3. Looked up from germline, CDR1 is LNHNV and CDR2 is YYDKDF (reference sequence). Trimming removed 0 bases at V and 2 bases at J, with 11 bases between. The CDR3 DNA reads as TGTGCCACCAGCAGAGATCCGGGGGGAACTGGAAACACCATATATTTT. Its translation is CATSRDPGGTGNTIYF.

The chain joins TRBV3-1 (or the pseudogene TRBV3-2) to TRBJ2-3; weak D call: TRBD1 (6 bases). CDR1 is LGHDT and CDR2 is YNNKEL in the germline V gene (reference sequence). This CDR3 region has 16 residues. V shed 0 bases and J shed 3 bases, with 13 bases lying between them. The CDR3 DNA reads TGTGCCAGCAGCCAAGAATACAGGGAAAGGACAGATACGCAGTATTTT. It yields the protein CASSQEYRERTDTQYF.

CDR3 region: CASSPQGADYGYTF. In nucleotides, the CDR3 is TGTGCCAGCAGCCCACAGGGGGCTGACTATGGCTACACCTTC. The chain links TRBV7-8 to TRBJ1-2; 9 nucleotides line up with TRBD1. Germline assignment: CDR1 SGHVS and CDR2 FQNEAQ. The CDR3 is 14 amino acids. The V gene end was trimmed by 5 bases and the J gene end by 3 bases; junction bases not matched to a gene: 4.

This clone was detected once. The chain's CDR3 is CASSSVNAPDGEPQHF. In nucleotides, the CDR3 is TGCGCCAGCAGCTCGGTGAATGCCCCCGATGGGGAGCCCCAGCATTTT. This chain uses TRBV4-1 with TRBJ1-5, with no clear D. Germline lookup yields CDR1 MGHRA and CDR2 YSYEKL. Trimming pared 5 bases from V and 8 bases from J, leaving 22 bases between. CDR3 size: 16 residues.

This chain links TRBV4-2 with TRBJ2-3, with D tentatively TRBD1 or TRBD2 (5 bases each). Germline V CDR1 and CDR2: LGHNA, YNFKEQ. The CDR3 runs 17 residues. Trimming pared 4 bases from V and 2 bases from J, leaving 19 bases between. CDR3 region: CASSPTKLRDPTDTQYF. CDR3 coding DNA: TGTGCCAGCAGCCCGACCAAACTCCGGGACCCCACAGATACGCAGTATTTT.

This chain joins TRBV28 and TRBJ1-4; 7 bases are a match to TRBD1. Trimming cost V 7 bases and J 2 bases; bases outside gene matches: 7. The CDR3 runs to 15 residues. Germline loops: CDR1 MDHEN, CDR2 SYDVKM. CDR3 DNA sequence: TGTGCCAGCATCCAGCCGGGACAGACTAATGAAAAACTGTTTTTT. Amino acids: CASIQPGQTNEKLFF.

This rearrangement joins TRBV11-1 to TRBJ1-2; 9 bases map to TRBD1. This CDR3 has 15 residues. Trimming cost V 5 bases and J 1 base; bases outside gene matches: 5. Per germline, CDR1 SGHAT and CDR2 FQDESV (reference sequence). The CDR3 DNA reads TGTGCCAGCAGCGGGGGACAGGGATTTAACTATGGCTACACCTTC. Translation: CASSGGQGFNYGYTF.

The chain combines TRBV19 with TRBJ2-3; D perhaps matches TRBD1 (5 bases). Germline V gene sequence: CDR1 LNHDA, CDR2 SQIVND (reference sequence). The CDR3 is 16 amino acids. V lost 6 bases, J lost 5 bases, and 21 bases lay in between. CDR3 sequence: CASSVWRQTHRDTQYF. The CDR3, as DNA: TGTGCCAGTAGCGTGTGGAGACAGACTCATAGAGATACGCAGTATTTT.

V gene TRBV5-1 combines with J gene TRBJ2-3, with D perhaps matching TRBD2 (6 bases). From germline, CDR1 is SGHRS and CDR2 YFSETQ. The CDR3 is made up of 15 amino acids. Trimming pared 3 bases from V and 0 bases from J, leaving 11 bases between. The DNA of the CDR3 is TGCGCCAGCAGCTCCTGGGGGGACAGCACAGATACGCAGTATTTT. Encoded protein: CASSSWGDSTDTQYF.